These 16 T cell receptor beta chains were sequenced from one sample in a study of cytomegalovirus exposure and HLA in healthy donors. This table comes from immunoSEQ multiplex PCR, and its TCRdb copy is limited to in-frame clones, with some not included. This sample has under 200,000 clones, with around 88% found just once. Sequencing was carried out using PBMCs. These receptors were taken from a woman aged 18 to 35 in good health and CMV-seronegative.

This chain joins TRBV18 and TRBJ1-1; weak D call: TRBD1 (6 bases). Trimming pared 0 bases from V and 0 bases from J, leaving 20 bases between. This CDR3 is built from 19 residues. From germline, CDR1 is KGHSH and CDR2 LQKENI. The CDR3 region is CASSPPAVSWGLVNTEAFF. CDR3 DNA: TGTGCCAGCTCACCACCTGCTGTTAGTTGGGGGCTTGTGAACACTGAAGCTTTCTTT.

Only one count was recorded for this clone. The CDR3 sequence is CASSHVPGQGQYEQYF. CDR3 DNA sequence: TGCGCCAGCAGCCATGTCCCGGGACAGGGGCAATACGAGCAGTACTTC. V is TRBV4-3 and J is TRBJ2-7; 10 bases are shared with TRBD1. The CDR3 runs 16 residues. The junction had 9 bases not matched to a gene; V was cut back by 3 bases and J by 4 bases. Looked up from germline, CDR1 is LGHNA and CDR2 is YSLEER.

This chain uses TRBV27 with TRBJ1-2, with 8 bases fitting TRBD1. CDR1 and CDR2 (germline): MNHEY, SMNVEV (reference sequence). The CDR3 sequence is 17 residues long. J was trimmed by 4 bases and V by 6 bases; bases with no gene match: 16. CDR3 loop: CASSPGQGRGGSYGYTF. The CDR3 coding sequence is TGTGCCAGCAGCCCAGGACAGGGCCGGGGAGGGAGCTATGGCTACACCTTC.

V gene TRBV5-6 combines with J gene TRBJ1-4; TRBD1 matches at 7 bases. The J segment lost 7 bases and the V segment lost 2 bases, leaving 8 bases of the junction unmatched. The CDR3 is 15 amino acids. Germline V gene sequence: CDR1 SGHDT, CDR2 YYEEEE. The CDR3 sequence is CASSFPGTEGEKLFF. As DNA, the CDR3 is TGTGCCAGCAGCTTCCCCGGGACAGAAGGTGAAAAACTGTTTTTT. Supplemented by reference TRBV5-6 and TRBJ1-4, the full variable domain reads DAGVTQSPTHLIKTRGQQVTLRCSPKSGHDTVSWYQQALGQGPQFIFQYYEEEERQRGNFPDRFSGHQFPNYSSELNVNALLLGDSALYLCASSFPGTEGEKLFFGSGTQLSVL.

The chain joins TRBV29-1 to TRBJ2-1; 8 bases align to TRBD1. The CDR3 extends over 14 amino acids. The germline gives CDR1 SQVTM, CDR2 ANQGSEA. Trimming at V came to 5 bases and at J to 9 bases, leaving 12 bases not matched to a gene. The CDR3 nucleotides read TGCAGCGTTCCTGGGGGGCAGGGGGCCGGTGAGCAGTTCTTC. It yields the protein CSVPGGQGAGEQFF.

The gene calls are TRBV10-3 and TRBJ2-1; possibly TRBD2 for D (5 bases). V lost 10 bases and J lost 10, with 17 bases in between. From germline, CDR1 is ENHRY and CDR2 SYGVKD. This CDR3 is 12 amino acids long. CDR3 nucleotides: TGTGCCACCCTATCGACCTCGGGAGAGCAGTTCTTC. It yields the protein CATLSTSGEQFF.

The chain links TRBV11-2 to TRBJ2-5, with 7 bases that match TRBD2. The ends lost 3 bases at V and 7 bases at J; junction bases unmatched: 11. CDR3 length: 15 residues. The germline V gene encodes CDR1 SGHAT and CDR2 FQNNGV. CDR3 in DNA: TGTGCCAGCAGCTTGAGGGAGGGGAGGTTTGGGACCCAGTACTTC. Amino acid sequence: CASSLREGRFGTQYF.

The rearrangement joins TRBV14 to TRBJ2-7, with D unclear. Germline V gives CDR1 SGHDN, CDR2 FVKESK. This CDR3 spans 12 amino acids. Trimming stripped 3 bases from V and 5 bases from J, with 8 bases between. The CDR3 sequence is CASSQSLDEQYF. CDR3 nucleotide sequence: TGTGCCAGCAGCCAGTCTCTTGACGAGCAGTACTTC.

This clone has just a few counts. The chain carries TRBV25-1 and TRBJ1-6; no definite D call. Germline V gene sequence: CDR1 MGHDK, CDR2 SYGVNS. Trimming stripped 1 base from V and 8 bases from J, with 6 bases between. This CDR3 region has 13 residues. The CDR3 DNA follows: TGTGCCAGCAGTGAATGGGGAGATTCACCCCTCCACTTT. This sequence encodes CASSEWGDSPLHF.

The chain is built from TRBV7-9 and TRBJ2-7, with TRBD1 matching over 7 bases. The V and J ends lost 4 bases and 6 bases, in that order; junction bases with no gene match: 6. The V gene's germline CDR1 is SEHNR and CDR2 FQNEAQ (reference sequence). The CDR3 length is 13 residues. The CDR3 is CASSWDQGVEQYF. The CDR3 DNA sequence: TGTGCCAGCAGCTGGGATCAGGGGGTCGAGCAGTACTTC.

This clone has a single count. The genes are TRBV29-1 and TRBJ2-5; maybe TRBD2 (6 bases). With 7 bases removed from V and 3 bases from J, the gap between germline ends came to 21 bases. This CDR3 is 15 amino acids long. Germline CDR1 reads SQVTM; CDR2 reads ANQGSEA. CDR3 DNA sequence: TGCAGCGCCGCGGGACCGGGGAGGAGGGAAGAGACCCAGTACTTC. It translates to CSAAGPGRREETQYF.

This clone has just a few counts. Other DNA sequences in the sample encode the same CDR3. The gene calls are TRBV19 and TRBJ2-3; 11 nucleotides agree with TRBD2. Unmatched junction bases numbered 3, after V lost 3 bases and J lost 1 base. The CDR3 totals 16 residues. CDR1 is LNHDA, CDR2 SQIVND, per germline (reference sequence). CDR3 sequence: CASSMGTSGGTDTQYF. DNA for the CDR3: TGTGCCAGTAGTATGGGGACTAGCGGTGGCACAGATACGCAGTATTTT. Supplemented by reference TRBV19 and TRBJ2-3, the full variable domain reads DGGITQSPKYLFRKEGQNVTLSCEQNLNHDAMYWYRQDPGQGLRLIYYSQIVNDFQKGDIAEGYSVSREKKESFPLTVTSAQKNPTAFYLCASSMGTSGGTDTQYFGPGTRLTVL.

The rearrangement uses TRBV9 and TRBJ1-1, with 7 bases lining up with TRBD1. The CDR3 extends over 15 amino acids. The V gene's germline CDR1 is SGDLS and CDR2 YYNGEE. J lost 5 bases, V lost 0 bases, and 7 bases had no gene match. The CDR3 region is CASSVVNRGETEAFF. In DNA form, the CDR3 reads TGTGCCAGCAGCGTAGTGAACAGGGGTGAGACTGAAGCTTTCTTT.

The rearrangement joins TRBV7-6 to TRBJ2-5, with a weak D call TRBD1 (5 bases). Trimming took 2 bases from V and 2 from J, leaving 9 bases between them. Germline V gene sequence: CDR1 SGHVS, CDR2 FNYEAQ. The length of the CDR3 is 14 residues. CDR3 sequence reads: CASSLSGSQETQYF. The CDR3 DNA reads TGTGCCAGCAGCTTATCAGGGTCTCAAGAGACCCAGTACTTC. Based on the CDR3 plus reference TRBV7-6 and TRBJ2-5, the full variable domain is GAGVSQSPRYKVTKRGQDVALRCDPISGHVSLYWYRQALGQGPEFLTYFNYEAQQDKSGLPNDRFSAERPEGSISTLTIQRTEQRDSAMYRCASSLSGSQETQYFGPGTRLLVL.

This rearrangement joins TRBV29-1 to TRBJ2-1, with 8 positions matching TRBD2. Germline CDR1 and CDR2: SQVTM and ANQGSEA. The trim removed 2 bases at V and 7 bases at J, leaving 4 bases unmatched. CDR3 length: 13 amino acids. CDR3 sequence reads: CSVEIPGGNEQFF. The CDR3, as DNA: TGCAGCGTTGAAATCCCGGGAGGGAATGAGCAGTTCTTC.

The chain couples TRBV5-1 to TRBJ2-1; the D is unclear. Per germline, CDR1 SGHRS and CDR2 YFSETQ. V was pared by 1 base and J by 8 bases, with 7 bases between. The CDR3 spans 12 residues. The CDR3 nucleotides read TGCGCCAGCAGCTTGTATAGCTATGAGCAGTTCTTC. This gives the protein CASSLYSYEQFF.